This TCR beta chain was sequenced for a study of chemoradiotherapy in HPV16-positive cancers (dated by TCRdb to 2021 to 2024). Study-level background: Candidate HPV-specific T-cell clones and common TCR motifs were defined by functional T-cell assays performed on cells from two HPV16-positive patients. The study asked whether T-cell immunity to the HPV oncoproteins E6 and E7 changes during chemoradiotherapy and whether this immunity affects survival. TCR repertoires from more than 70 patients with HPV-related cancers were then used to track the candidate HPV-specific TCRs and motifs. Points the paper makes about the study in general: Expansion of candidate HPV-specific clones and E7-related TCR motifs was observed in the tumor microenvironment during treatment, whereas no such expansion was observed for non-HPV-specific T cells. The functional definition of HPV-specific T cells came from only a couple of HPV16-positive patients, and the survival association was reported for HPV16-positive patients. Improved recurrence-free survival in HPV16-positive patients was associated with expansion of HPV-responsive T cells during chemoradiotherapy.

Unmatched junction bases come to 9, with V trimmed by 4 bases and J by 1 base. From a lookup of the germline V gene, CDR1 and CDR2 are ENHRY and SYGVKD. Inclusive of the bounding cysteine and phenylalanine, the CDR3 is 16 residues long. The entry retains the CDR3 DNA only, 48 bases that are in frame from base 1. As regards this clone: It has no known antigen specificity. No much larger clonotype is one base removed from it; base qualities were not supplied.

The library was produced with the immunoSEQ multiplex PCR assay. TCRdb obtained this table from immuneACCESS and retained in-frame rearrangements with V and J assigned. These tables miss some clones; where compared with another copy, unresolved V genes account for less than half of the shortfall, and the remainder is unexplained. This sample is represented by under 85,000 clones; about nine tenths of them were singletons. The biggest ten clones account for more than 3.5% of the sample. Repertoires were sampled multiple times during chemoradiotherapy, which allowed clonal expansion in the tumor microenvironment to be followed.

This clonotype originated in a human donor with HPV-associated anogenital cancer. Material: blood, obtained from a patient who underwent chemoradiotherapy. The rearrangement joined TRBV10-3 to TRBJ2-5; TRBD2 matches 7 bases in the middle. In nucleotide form, the sequence is TGTGCCATCAGTGGCGTCCCAGGCGGGGGCCAAGAGACCCAGTACTTC. It encodes CAISGVPGGGQETQYF.